The 6 T cell receptor beta chains below all came from one sample that was sequenced in a study of cytomegalovirus exposure and HLA in healthy donors (dated by TCRdb to about 2017). Libraries were constructed by the immunoSEQ multiplex PCR assay. For the multiplex PCR, a mixture combining 60 forward primers for TCR Vbeta segments and 13 reverse primers for TCR Jbeta segments was used. TCRdb took over this immuneACCESS table, retaining in-frame rearrangements with V and J assigned. Such tables are incomplete; in checked studies, under half of the missing clones stem from an unresolved V gene, and the remainder is unexplained. Counted in this sample were 100,000 to 150,000 clones; approximately 72% of them appeared once. Around 9.1% of the sample lies in the top ten. The material sequenced was PBMCs. These TCRs come from a woman between 50 and 59 years old in good health and CMV-seropositive.

Written as DNA, the CDR3 is TGTGCCAGTAGTACCTCTAGCGGTTCCAAGGGGGATACGCAGTATTTT. This codes for CASSTSSGSKGDTQYF. This rearrangement joins TRBV19 to TRBJ2-3; 7 nucleotides line up with TRBD2. J lost 6 bases, V lost 4 bases, and 13 bases had no gene match. This CDR3 contains 16 residues. Germline CDR1 and CDR2: LNHDA and SQIVND (reference sequence).

The rearrangement joins TRBV18 to TRBJ1-3; 10 bases fit TRBD1. Germline CDR1 and CDR2: KGHSH and LQKENI. V was clipped by 6 bases and J by 0 bases; unmatched bases: 5. This CDR3 region has 16 residues. The CDR3 here is CASSATGGVSGNTIYF. The CDR3, as DNA: TGTGCCAGCTCTGCGACAGGGGGCGTCTCTGGAAACACCATATATTTT.

In this sample, this clone turned up once. This chain connects TRBV18 to TRBJ2-7; 8 bases map to TRBD1. With 3 bases clipped from V and 5 bases from J, the junction kept 3 bases outside the gene matches. The CDR3 consists of 13 residues. The germline V gene encodes CDR1 KGHSH and CDR2 LQKENI. The chain's CDR3 is CASSPDRANEQYF. The CDR3 bases are TGTGCCAGCTCACCGGACAGGGCGAACGAGCAGTACTTC.

In its sample, this clone was seen once. The J gene is TRBJ2-2, the V gene TRBV15; 9 nucleotides agree with TRBD1. Germline V CDR1 and CDR2: LNHNV, YYDKDF (reference sequence). V trimming: 4 bases; J trimming: 5 bases; junction bases outside the gene matches: 5. The CDR3 is made up of 15 amino acids. CDR3 protein: CATSKDRGVTGELFF. Written as DNA, the CDR3 is TGTGCCACCAGCAAGGACAGGGGAGTGACCGGGGAGCTGTTTTTT. The whole variable domain, filled in from reference TRBV15 and TRBJ2-2, reads DAMVIQNPRYQVTQFGKPVTLSCSQTLNHNVMYWYQQKSSQAPKLLFHYYDKDFNNEADTPDNFQSRRPNTSFCFLDIRSPGLGDTAMYLCATSKDRGVTGELFFGEGSRLTVL.

The chain combines TRBV6-5 with TRBJ2-5, with D possibly being TRBD2 (6 bases). Trimming shortened V by 5 bases and J by 1 base, and 14 bases separated the two germline ends. Germline assignment: CDR1 MNHEY and CDR2 SVGAGI. The length of the CDR3 is 15 residues. As DNA, the CDR3 is TGTGCCAGCAGTCGGGGACTGTCGATCCAAGAGACCCAGTACTTC. This translates into CASSRGLSIQETQYF.

This chain links TRBV27 with TRBJ2-4; TRBD2 matches 8 bases. The germline V gene encodes CDR1 MNHEY and CDR2 SMNVEV (reference sequence). The V segment lost 2 bases and the J segment 3 bases; nucleotides outside the gene matches: 6. This CDR3 has 16 amino acids. The chain's CDR3 is CASSLGAGGGKNIQYF. In DNA form, the CDR3 reads TGTGCCAGCAGTTTAGGGGCGGGAGGAGGCAAAAACATTCAGTACTTC.